The 21 T cell receptor beta chains given below trace back to one sample, sequenced in a study of human T cells and chemical hapten exposure. TCRdb passed the RACE reads through MiXCR, listing each CDR3 protein once. This table holds over 95,000 distinct CDR3 sequences, approximately 13% found once. Noted time point: patch test 1, 2 weeks after DPC sensitization. Treatment denoted: therapeutic diphenylcyclopropenone sensitization with weekly scalp DPC. The sample in question was whole blood, obtained in connection with sensitization to the hapten diphenylcyclopropenone (DPC). The source of these receptors is a woman in her thirties or forties with alopecia areata. Some clones in this sample may be carry-over from other donors' samples.

The table lists this clonotype with many counts. The V call is TRBV27, the J call TRBJ1-5; D gene ambiguous. Germline V CDR1 and CDR2: MNHEY, SMNVEV (reference sequence). V was clipped by 6 bases and J by 7 bases, with 10 bases between them. The CDR3 is made up of 12 amino acids. The CDR3 loop reads CASSLRNQPQHF. The CDR3 DNA is TGTGCCAGCAGCCTCAGGAACCAGCCCCAGCATTTT.

This clonotype was counted a few times. The chain combines TRBV7-9 with TRBJ2-7; D is ambiguous. Per germline, CDR1 SEHNR and CDR2 FQNEAQ (reference sequence). This CDR3 contains 12 residues. V lost 1 base, J lost 7 bases, and 8 bases lay in between. CDR3 bases: TGTGCCAGCAGCTTAGTAGTGAAAGAGCAGTACTTC. Translated: CASSLVVKEQYF. The variable domain in full, completed from reference TRBV7-9 and TRBJ2-7, reads DTGVSQNPRHKITKRGQNVTFRCDPISEHNRLYWYRQTLGQGPEFLTYFQNEAQLEKSRLLSDRFSAERPKGSFSTLEIQRTEQGDSAMYLCASSLVVKEQYFGPGTRLTVT.

This clonotype appeared many times. V is TRBV6-2 or TRBV6-3 and J is TRBJ1-5, with D perhaps matching TRBD1 (5 bases). The ends were cut back, 2 bases at V and 4 bases at J, with 15 bases in the middle. This CDR3 is built from 16 residues. Germline-derived CDR1 and CDR2 are MNHEY and SVGEGT. The CDR3 DNA reads TGTGCCAGCAGTTACGAAGGGAGGGGTAAGAATCAGCCCCAGCATTTT. Translation: CASSYEGRGKNQPQHF.

The CDR3 DNA is TGTGCCAGCCGTCCGGGGGGGACCGGGGAGCTGTTTTTT. The encoded protein is CASRPGGTGELFF. The chain carries TRBV30 and TRBJ2-2, with 8 nucleotides matching TRBD2. The V segment lost 8 bases and the J segment 5 bases; nucleotides outside the gene matches: 7. The CDR3 runs to 13 residues. Germline CDR1 is GTSNPN and CDR2 is SVGIG (reference sequence). The full variable domain, in which reference TRBV30 and TRBJ2-2 provide the parts outside the CDR3, is SQTIHQWPATLVQPVGSPLSLECTVEGTSNPNLYWYRQAAGRGLQLLFYSVGIGQISSEVPQNLSASRPQDRQFILSSKKLLLSDSGFYLCASRPGGTGELFFGEGSRLTVL.

The genes are TRBV12-3 or TRBV12-4 and TRBJ2-5, with D perhaps matching TRBD1 (5 bases). V was shortened by 6 bases and J by 5 bases, with 13 bases between the two germline ends. The CDR3 runs to 13 residues. CDR3 loop: CASSRQFPETQYF. The CDR3 region has the DNA TGTGCCAGCAGCCGACAGTTCCCCGAGACCCAGTACTTC.

V and J are TRBV9 and TRBJ2-3; no firm D call. This CDR3 contains 13 residues. Germline-derived CDR1 and CDR2 are SGDLS and YYNGEE. Trimming stripped 0 bases from V and 0 bases from J, with 2 bases between. The CDR3, as DNA: TGTGCCAGCAGCGTAGCTAGCACAGATACGCAGTATTTT. Residues: CASSVASTDTQYF.

The sample holds many counts of this clonotype. The genes are TRBV29-1 and TRBJ2-1; tentatively, D is TRBD1 (6 bases). The CDR3 is 14 residues long. With 4 bases removed from V and 2 bases from J, the gap between germline ends came to 12 bases. CDR1 SQVTM and CDR2 ANQGSEA come from the germline V gene. CDR3: CSVVWTETYNEQFF. The CDR3 DNA reads as TGCAGCGTTGTTTGGACAGAGACCTACAATGAGCAGTTCTTC.

V usage is TRBV5-4 and J usage is TRBJ1-1; the D gene is possibly TRBD1 (5 bases). Trimming removed 4 bases from V and 5 bases from J, with 12 bases in between. Germline assignment: CDR1 SGHNT and CDR2 YYREEE (reference sequence). The CDR3 consists of 13 residues. CDR3 sequence: CASSPSGRTEAFF. The CDR3 nucleotides read TGTGCCAGCAGCCCCTCAGGGCGGACTGAAGCTTTCTTT.

The chain employs TRBV20-1 and TRBJ2-3; D is unclear. CDR3 size: 12 residues. The V gene's germline CDR1 is DFQATT and CDR2 SNEGSKA (reference sequence). The V end was cut by 4 bases, the J end by 2 bases, with 7 bases between. The DNA of the CDR3 is TGCAGTGCTATCAAAAACACAGATACGCAGTATTTT. It translates to CSAIKNTDTQYF.

V is TRBV7-8 and J is TRBJ2-6; D not certain. V shed 1 base and J shed 0 bases, with 10 bases lying between them. The CDR3 has 17 residues. Looked up from germline, CDR1 is SGHVS and CDR2 is FQNEAQ. The CDR3: CASSLVRSSSGANVLTF. The CDR3 nucleotides are TGTGCCAGCAGCTTAGTGCGCTCCTCCTCTGGGGCCAACGTCCTGACTTTC. Using reference TRBV7-8 and TRBJ2-6 for the parts outside the CDR3, the full variable domain is GAGVSQSPRYKVAKRGQDVALRCDPISGHVSLFWYQQALGQGPEFLTYFQNEAQLDKSGLPSDRFFAERPEGSVSTLKIQRTQQEDSAVYLCASSLVRSSSGANVLTFGAGSRLTVL.

This clonotype was observed a few times. The chain recombines TRBV27 with TRBJ2-7; D is undetermined. Trimming took 10 bases from V and 0 from J, leaving 10 bases between them. This CDR3 has 12 amino acids. Germline V CDR1 and CDR2: MNHEY, SMNVEV (reference sequence). This chain's CDR3 is CATRAVSYEQYF. The CDR3 DNA reads as TGTGCCACTAGGGCCGTCTCCTACGAGCAGTACTTC.

This chain links TRBV5-1 with TRBJ2-5; either TRBD1 or TRBD2 may fit D (5 bases each). V gave up 4 bases and J gave up 2 bases, with 9 bases separating them. CDR3 length: 13 residues. Germline values: CDR1 SGHRS, CDR2 YFSETQ. Here the CDR3 reads CASSRDVQETQYF. CDR3 DNA sequence: TGCGCCAGCAGCCGGGACGTTCAAGAGACCCAGTACTTC.

This clonotype came up many times. This sequence joins TRBV4-3 and TRBJ2-7; TRBD1 matches 10 bases. The V segment lost 1 base and the J segment 5 bases; nucleotides outside the gene matches: 2. This CDR3 is 14 amino acids long. The germline CDR1 and CDR2 sequences are LGHNA and YSLEER. Here the CDR3 DNA reads TGCGCCAGCAGCCAAGGACAGGGGGCGGACGAGCAGTACTTC. Amino acids: CASSQGQGADEQYF.

This clonotype was detected a few times. The rearrangement links TRBV6-2 or TRBV6-3 to TRBJ2-7, with 10 positions matching TRBD1. Trimming removed 7 bases from V and 5 bases from J; junction bases left unmatched: 5. The CDR3 is 13 residues long. Per the germline V gene, CDR1 is MNHEY and CDR2 is SVGEGT. The CDR3 loop is CASTDRGPDEQYF. The DNA of the CDR3 is TGTGCCAGCACTGACAGGGGGCCAGACGAGCAGTACTTC.

The chain carries TRBV7-2 and TRBJ1-1; D is possibly TRBD1 (5 bases). Germline loops: CDR1 SGHTA, CDR2 FQGNSA. V lost 5 bases and J lost 5, with 18 bases in between. CDR3 length: 15 amino acids. CDR3 sequence (DNA): TGTGCCAGCAGCCCGAGGGGCAGGGTTGGGACTGAAGCTTTCTTT. Translation: CASSPRGRVGTEAFF.

The chain recombines TRBV7-9 with TRBJ2-4; D may be TRBD2 (7 bases). The CDR3 totals 15 residues. Germline CDR1 and CDR2: SEHNR and FQNEAQ (reference sequence). Trimming pared 1 base from V and 3 bases from J, leaving 10 bases between. The CDR3 spells CASSLDREGKNIQYF. The DNA for the CDR3 is TGTGCCAGCAGCTTAGACAGGGAGGGCAAAAACATTCAGTACTTC.

This clonotype was seen only a few times. Written as DNA, the CDR3 is TGCAGTGCTAGAGGAAGAAACAATGAGCAGTTCTTC. It yields the protein CSARGRNNEQFF. This sequence joins TRBV20-1 and TRBJ2-1; D unresolved. CDR1 and CDR2 from the germline V gene are DFQATT and SNEGSKA (reference sequence). Between the trimmed V and J ends, which lost 1 base and 5 bases, there was a span of 6 bases. The CDR3 sequence is 12 residues long.

The chain recombines TRBV7-9 with TRBJ1-5; D gene ambiguous. V lost 3 bases to trimming and J lost 2 bases, with 5 bases between them. Per germline, CDR1 SEHNR and CDR2 FQNEAQ (reference sequence). The CDR3 has 13 residues. CDR3 in amino acids: CASSFEGNQPQHF. The CDR3 DNA reads TGTGCCAGCAGCTTCGAGGGCAATCAGCCCCAGCATTTT.

This clonotype was detected many times. The chain uses TRBV4-1 and TRBJ2-1; the D gene is possibly TRBD2 (6 bases). V was clipped by 2 bases and J by 4 bases, with 12 bases between them. CDR3 size: 15 residues. The germline CDR1 and CDR2 sequences are MGHRA and YSYEKL. CDR3 in amino acids: CASSQWAGRYNEQFF. The CDR3 DNA sequence: TGCGCCAGCAGCCAATGGGCGGGACGTTACAATGAGCAGTTCTTC.

The chain is built from TRBV19 and TRBJ1-5; no definite D call. The germline V gene encodes CDR1 LNHDA and CDR2 SQIVND (reference sequence). The CDR3 sequence is 16 residues long. Trimming stripped 3 bases from V and 5 bases from J, with 17 bases between. DNA for the CDR3: TGTGCCAGTAGTATCTTGACACCCTGGAGCGATCAGCCCCAGCATTTT. This gives the protein CASSILTPWSDQPQHF. Complete variable domain (other parts from reference TRBV19 and TRBJ1-5): DGGITQSPKYLFRKEGQNVTLSCEQNLNHDAMYWYRQDPGQGLRLIYYSQIVNDFQKGDIAEGYSVSREKKESFPLTVTSAQKNPTAFYLCASSILTPWSDQPQHFGDGTRLSIL.

With respect to this clonotype: One end of the junction is discordant with germline, which a read error may explain. The genes are TRBV28 and TRBJ2-2; no firm D call. Germline assignment: CDR1 MDHEN and CDR2 SYDVKM. This CDR3 is built from 13 residues. The CDR3 DNA is TGTGCCACCAGTCAGGCGAACACCGGGGAGCTGTTTTTT. It translates to CATSQANTGELFF.